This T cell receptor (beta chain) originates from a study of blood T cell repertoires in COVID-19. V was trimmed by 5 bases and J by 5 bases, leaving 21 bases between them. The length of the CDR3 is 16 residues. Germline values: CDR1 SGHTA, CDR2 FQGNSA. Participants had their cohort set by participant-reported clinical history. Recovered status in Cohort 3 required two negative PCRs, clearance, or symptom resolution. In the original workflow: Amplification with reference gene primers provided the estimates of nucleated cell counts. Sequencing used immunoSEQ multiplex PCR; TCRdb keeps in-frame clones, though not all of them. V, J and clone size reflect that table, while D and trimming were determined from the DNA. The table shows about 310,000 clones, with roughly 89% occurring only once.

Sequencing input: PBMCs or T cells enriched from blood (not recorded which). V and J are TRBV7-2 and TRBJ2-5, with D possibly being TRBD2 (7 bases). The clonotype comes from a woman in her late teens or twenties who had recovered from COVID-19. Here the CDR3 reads CASSKAGASERETQYF. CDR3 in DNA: TGTGCCAGCAGCAAGGCGGGGGCTAGCGAGAGGGAGACCCAGTACTTC.